One and the same sample provided the 27 T cell receptor beta chains below, sequenced in a study of siplizumab effects on memory and regulatory T cells. Using immunoSEQ multiplex PCR, the repertoire was profiled, and TCRdb retains in-frame clones only, with some absent. Of roughly 100,000 clones listed, roughly 91% are singletons. Material: CD4+ T cells sorted from blood. These receptors all come from a human donor in good health.

The V gene is TRBV6-1, the J gene TRBJ2-5; D not resolved. The germline gives CDR1 MNHNS, CDR2 SASEGT. V lost 6 bases to trimming and J lost 5 bases, with 19 bases between them. The CDR3 extends over 15 amino acids. For the CDR3, the DNA is TGTGCCAGCAGCGGTGGGGAAGGAGAGTGGGAGACCCAGTACTTC. Encoded protein: CASSGGEGEWETQYF.

This clone was found a few times. V usage is TRBV19 and J usage is TRBJ1-5, with TRBD1 as a possible D gene (6 bases). Per the germline V gene, CDR1 is LNHDA and CDR2 is SQIVND (reference sequence). The CDR3 loop spans 15 amino acids. V was trimmed by 7 bases and J by 4 bases, leaving 17 bases between them. The CDR3 spells CASKGLGQLNQPQHF. The CDR3 DNA sequence: TGTGCCAGTAAGGGTCTCGGACAGCTTAATCAGCCCCAGCATTTT.

The rearrangement links TRBV7-2 to TRBJ1-1; D ambiguous. The germline V and J ends were trimmed by 7 bases and 3 bases, with 15 bases remaining between them. Germline V lookup: CDR1 SGHTA, CDR2 FQGNSA. CDR3 length: 14 residues. CDR3 sequence: CASTVSPHDTEAFF. CDR3 sequence (DNA): TGTGCCAGCACCGTTAGTCCCCATGACACTGAAGCTTTCTTT.

The chain combines TRBV27 with TRBJ2-5; D is unresolved. The J call is uncertain, as TRBJ2-7 better fits the DNA end. Looked up from germline, CDR1 is MNHEY and CDR2 is SMNVEV (reference sequence). The CDR3 covers 15 residues. CDR3 sequence (DNA): TGTGCCAGCAGTGGGATCGGCGGAAGCTCCTACGAGCAGTACTTC. This sequence encodes CASSGIGGSSYEQYF.

The chain recombines TRBV19 with TRBJ2-7; TRBD1 agrees at 11 bases. The CDR3 extends over 16 amino acids. Germline V gene data show CDR1 as LNHDA and CDR2 as SQIVND (reference sequence). V was clipped by 4 bases and J by 3 bases; unmatched bases: 8. CDR3 loop: CASSRIPGTGGYEQYF. The CDR3 DNA follows: TGTGCCAGTAGTAGGATCCCCGGGACAGGGGGCTACGAGCAGTACTTC.

The chain recombines TRBV5-1 with TRBJ1-3; D possibly corresponds to TRBD1 (6 bases). V lost 4 bases and J 2 bases, leaving 13 bases between the germline ends. The CDR3 has 15 residues. Per germline, CDR1 SGHRS and CDR2 YFSETQ. Here the CDR3 DNA reads TGCGCCAGCAGCACGACAGGTACTACTGGAAACACCATATATTTT. It yields the protein CASSTTGTTGNTIYF.

The chain is built from TRBV10-3 and TRBJ2-2; TRBD1 agrees at 7 bases. The germline gives CDR1 ENHRY, CDR2 SYGVKD. V gave up 6 bases and J gave up 0 bases; unmatched junction bases: 7. The CDR3 totals 16 residues. CDR3 loop: CAISGLQGPNTGELFF. CDR3 bases: TGTGCCATCAGCGGGCTACAGGGGCCGAACACCGGGGAGCTGTTTTTT.

The chain links TRBV5-1 to TRBJ1-1; maybe TRBD1 (6 bases). Germline V gives CDR1 SGHRS, CDR2 YFSETQ. The CDR3 has 15 residues. V gave up 1 base and J gave up 1 base, with 11 bases separating them. This CDR3 reads CASSLSGGRNTEAFF. The CDR3 DNA sequence: TGCGCCAGCAGCTTGTCGGGGGGCAGGAACACTGAAGCTTTCTTT.

V usage is TRBV5-1 and J usage is TRBJ2-5; D perhaps matches TRBD1 (5 bases). This CDR3 has 15 residues. Trimming stripped 2 bases from V and 0 bases from J, with 11 bases between. Per germline, CDR1 SGHRS and CDR2 YFSETQ. CDR3 region: CASSFGWGNQETQYF. The DNA for the CDR3 is TGCGCCAGCAGCTTCGGATGGGGCAACCAAGAGACCCAGTACTTC.

The J gene is TRBJ1-1, the V gene TRBV2; D is perhaps TRBD1 (5 bases). With 8 bases removed from V and 12 bases from J, the gap between germline ends came to 19 bases. This CDR3 comprises 12 residues. Germline values: CDR1 SNHLY, CDR2 FYNNEI. The CDR3, as DNA: TGTGCCAGCCCCACAAGGAGGGGAGGGCCTTTCTTT. Translating it yields CASPTRRGGPFF.

This clone was picked up one time. The chain's CDR3 is CSARDGQPQHF. The DNA of the CDR3 is TGCAGTGCTAGAGATGGTCAGCCCCAGCATTTT. The genes are TRBV20-1 and TRBJ1-5; no clear D. V lost 0 bases to trimming and J lost 6 bases, with 3 bases between them. The CDR3 runs to 11 residues. Germline assignment: CDR1 DFQATT and CDR2 SNEGSKA (reference sequence).

This chain links TRBV5-6 with TRBJ2-1, with 9 nucleotides matching TRBD2. Germline V gene data show CDR1 as SGHDT and CDR2 as YYEEEE. The CDR3 is 14 residues long. After removal of 0 bases from V and 10 bases from J, the junction contained 5 bases not matched to a gene. CDR3 nucleotide sequence: TGTGCCAGCAGCTTGGGGCTAGCGGGAAGGGAGCAGTTCTTC. This encodes CASSLGLAGREQFF.

The count of this clone is one. The chain couples TRBV23-1 to TRBJ1-5, with D possibly TRBD1 on 5 matching bases. TRBV23-1 belongs to the ORF category, with a function that is uncertain. The CDR3 length is 16 residues. V lost 7 bases and J lost 9, with 25 bases in between. The CDR3 DNA reads as TGCGCCAGCACCGAATATATTTGGGGGGATGGGGGGCCCCAGCATTTT. The encoded protein is CASTEYIWGDGGPQHF.

The chain employs TRBV5-1 and TRBJ2-1, with D perhaps given as TRBD1 or TRBD2 (5 bases each). The CDR3 contains 15 residues. Germline CDR1 reads SGHRS; CDR2 reads YFSETQ. V lost 1 base to trimming and J lost 7 bases, with 15 bases between them. The CDR3 DNA is TGCGCCAGCAGCTTGCTACCGGGACCCGAAAATGAGCAGTTCTTC. The encoded protein is CASSLLPGPENEQFF.

This chain connects TRBV4-2 to TRBJ2-7; no reliable D call. This CDR3 spans 17 amino acids. The V end was cut by 0 bases, the J end by 0 bases, with 15 bases between. CDR1 LGHNA and CDR2 YNFKEQ come from the germline V gene. CDR3 in DNA: TGTGCCAGCAGCCAAGATTCGGGCCTGGTAAGCTCCTACGAGCAGTACTTC. Its protein is CASSQDSGLVSSYEQYF.

The rearrangement links TRBV5-4 to TRBJ2-3; 10 bases are shared with TRBD1. Losses at the gene ends were 4 bases for V and 2 bases for J; bases not matched to a gene: 7. The CDR3 length is 16 residues. CDR1 is SGHNT, CDR2 YYREEE, per germline (reference sequence). The CDR3 spells CASSVPGTGATDTQYF. The CDR3 nucleotides are TGTGCCAGCAGCGTTCCCGGGACAGGGGCCACAGATACGCAGTATTTT.

The genes are TRBV5-6 and TRBJ1-1, with TRBD1 as a possible D gene (5 bases). Germline V CDR1 and CDR2: SGHDT, YYEEEE. The CDR3 consists of 16 residues. Deletions cut 4 bases from V and 3 bases from J, with 19 bases between. CDR3 protein: CASSDPNRPWDTEAFF. The CDR3 DNA reads as TGTGCCAGCAGCGATCCAAACAGGCCCTGGGACACTGAAGCTTTCTTT.

The V and J genes are TRBV6-1 and TRBJ2-7; 11 nucleotides align to TRBD1. From germline, CDR1 is MNHNS and CDR2 SASEGT. The CDR3 covers 15 residues. V trimming: 6 bases; J trimming: 1 base; junction bases outside the gene matches: 5. The CDR3 sequence is CASRTGTGGSYEQYF. The CDR3 region has the DNA TGTGCCAGCAGGACCGGGACAGGGGGTTCCTACGAGCAGTACTTC.

The chain couples TRBV7-9 to TRBJ2-5, with D perhaps matching TRBD1 (6 bases). CDR3 size: 16 residues. V dropped 5 bases and J dropped 1 base, with 17 bases sitting between them. Germline assignment: CDR1 SEHNR and CDR2 FQNEAQ (reference sequence). CDR3 in amino acids: CASSPIITGTQETQYF. The CDR3 DNA reads TGTGCCAGCAGCCCAATAATCACAGGGACCCAAGAGACCCAGTACTTC.

The rearrangement links TRBV2 to TRBJ1-5; perhaps TRBD1 as D (5 bases). Germline V lookup: CDR1 SNHLY, CDR2 FYNNEI. V was shortened by 8 bases and J by 2 bases, with 10 bases between the two germline ends. The CDR3 sequence is 13 residues long. This CDR3 is CASRPRGNQPQHF. DNA of the CDR3: TGTGCCAGCCGACCCAGGGGCAATCAGCCCCAGCATTTT.

The rearrangement joins TRBV7-9 to TRBJ1-2; 12 bases align to TRBD1. Unmatched junction bases numbered 6, after V lost 3 bases and J lost 7 bases. In germline, CDR1 is SEHNR, CDR2 FQNEAQ (reference sequence). This CDR3 is 15 amino acids long. The DNA of the CDR3 is TGTGCCAGCAGCTTCCCGGGACAGGGGGCAAGTGGCTACACCTTC. It yields the protein CASSFPGQGASGYTF.

The chain couples TRBV19 to TRBJ2-1; the D call may be TRBD1 or TRBD2 (5 bases each). The CDR3 runs 15 residues. Trimming removed 6 bases from V and 0 bases from J, with 12 bases in between. Germline V gene sequence: CDR1 LNHDA, CDR2 SQIVND (reference sequence). This CDR3 is CASRRDRSSYNEQFF. The CDR3 DNA reads as TGTGCCAGTAGGAGGGACCGGAGCTCCTACAATGAGCAGTTCTTC.

V is TRBV5-1 and J is TRBJ2-3; 8 nucleotides match TRBD1. V was pared by 4 bases and J by 2 bases, with 6 bases of the junction left unmatched. There are 15 residues in the CDR3. Germline lookup yields CDR1 SGHRS and CDR2 YFSETQ. CDR3 region: CASSRTDRDTDTQYF. Here the CDR3 DNA reads TGCGCCAGCAGCCGTACGGACAGGGACACAGATACGCAGTATTTT.

V is TRBV19 and J is TRBJ2-2; 7 bases line up with TRBD2. The CDR3 is 12 residues long. Trimming at V came to 9 bases and at J to 5 bases, leaving 3 bases not matched to a gene. CDR1 is LNHDA, CDR2 SQIVND, per germline (reference sequence). CDR3 nucleotides: TGTGCCAGCCTGGGGGGGACCGGGGAGCTGTTTTTT. It yields the protein CASLGGTGELFF. Together with reference TRBV19 and TRBJ2-2, the CDR3 gives the full variable domain: DGGITQSPKYLFRKEGQNVTLSCEQNLNHDAMYWYRQDPGQGLRLIYYSQIVNDFQKGDIAEGYSVSREKKESFPLTVTSAQKNPTAFYLCASLGGTGELFFGEGSRLTVL.

This clone was recorded only once. The rearrangement uses TRBV6-5 and TRBJ1-5, with TRBD1 as a possible D gene (6 bases). Germline assignment: CDR1 MNHEY and CDR2 SVGAGI. The CDR3 totals 15 residues. Trimming took off 7 bases at V and 5 bases at J, with 18 bases between the two ends. The CDR3 region is CASNVWGGADQPQHF. The CDR3 region has the DNA TGTGCCAGCAACGTATGGGGGGGCGCGGATCAGCCCCAGCATTTT.

The chain links TRBV25-1 to TRBJ2-5; no clear D. The germline gives CDR1 MGHDK, CDR2 SYGVNS. The CDR3 has 13 amino acids. The ends were cut back, 4 bases at V and 4 bases at J, with 10 bases in the middle. The CDR3 DNA reads TGTGCCAGCAGTGCGGGCGCTCCAGAGACCCAGTACTTC. Translated, it gives CASSAGAPETQYF.

The rearrangement uses TRBV30 and TRBJ1-2, with D unresolved. Trimming pared 6 bases from V and 4 bases from J, leaving 21 bases between. Per the germline V gene, CDR1 is GTSNPN and CDR2 is SVGIG (reference sequence). The CDR3 length is 15 residues. CDR3: CACNTGGFSPYGYTF. DNA of the CDR3: TGTGCCTGTAACACGGGCGGCTTTTCCCCCTATGGCTACACCTTC.